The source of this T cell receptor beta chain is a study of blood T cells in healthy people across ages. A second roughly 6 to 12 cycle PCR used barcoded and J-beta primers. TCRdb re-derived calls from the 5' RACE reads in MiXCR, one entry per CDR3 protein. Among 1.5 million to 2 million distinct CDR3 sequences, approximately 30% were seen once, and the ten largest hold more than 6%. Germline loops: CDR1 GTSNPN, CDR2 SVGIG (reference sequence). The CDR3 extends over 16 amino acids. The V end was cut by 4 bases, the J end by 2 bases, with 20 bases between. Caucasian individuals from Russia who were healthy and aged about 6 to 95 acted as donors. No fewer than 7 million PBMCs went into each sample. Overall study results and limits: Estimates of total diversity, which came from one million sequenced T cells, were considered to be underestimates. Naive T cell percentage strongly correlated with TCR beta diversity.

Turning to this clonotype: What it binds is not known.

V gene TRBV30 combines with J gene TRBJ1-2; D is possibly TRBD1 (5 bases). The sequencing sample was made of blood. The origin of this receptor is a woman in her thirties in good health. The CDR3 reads CAWTRLRDFRNYGYTF. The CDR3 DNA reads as TGTGCCTGGACAAGACTCAGGGACTTCCGGAACTATGGCTACACCTTC.